Sequencing of this TCR beta chain was carried out in a study of T cells in Graves' hyperthyroidism and ophthalmopathy. General study points: From stable hyperthyroidism, ophthalmopathy was set apart by a 13 V-J model.

This clonotype was observed at least ten times. The antigen remains unidentified. Trimming took off 5 bases at V and 1 base at J, with 6 bases between the two ends. Germline V gene data show CDR1 as SEHNR and CDR2 as FQNEAQ (reference sequence). This CDR3 spans 13 amino acids. Orbital computed tomography, thyroid ultrasound, serum thyroxine and TRAb, and clinical symptoms together informed the diagnoses. Amplification of TCR beta CDR3 regions used RNA as the template. TCR CDR3 regions were first amplified by RT-PCR with HTBI primers. TCRdb re-called the multiplex PCR reads through MiXCR, storing one row per CDR3 protein. The sample contains about 290,000 distinct CDR3 sequences, about 17% of which appear only once.

The V gene is TRBV7-9, the J gene TRBJ1-5; D call uncertain. Input material: blood. The receptor comes from an older woman with Graves' ophthalmopathy. CDR3 amino acids: CASSTRSNQPQHF. The CDR3 DNA reads as TGTGCCAGCAGCACAAGAAGCAATCAGCCCCAGCATTTT. The full variable domain, its missing parts supplied by reference TRBV7-9 and TRBJ1-5, is DTGVSQNPRHKITKRGQNVTFRCDPISEHNRLYWYRQTLGQGPEFLTYFQNEAQLEKSRLLSDRFSAERPKGSFSTLEIQRTEQGDSAMYLCASSTRSNQPQHFGDGTRLSIL.